This T cell receptor (beta chain) comes out of a study of T cells of healthy individuals. Germline CDR1 and CDR2: SGHRS and YFSETQ. Trimming removed 1 base from V and 8 bases from J, with 9 bases in between. The CDR3 consists of 12 residues. Only a few counts were recorded for this clonotype. TCRdb re-analysed the 5' RACE reads in MiXCR, keeping a single row per CDR3 protein. The data show about 96,000 distinct CDR3 sequences, with approximately 15% seen just once and around 6.5% held by the top ten. This chain uses TRBV5-1 with TRBJ1-2; D gene uncertain. The sequence was obtained from a human donor in good health. This CDR3 reads CASSLTSDGYTF. The CDR3 nucleotides read TGCGCCAGCAGCTTGACGTCAGACGGCTACACCTTC.